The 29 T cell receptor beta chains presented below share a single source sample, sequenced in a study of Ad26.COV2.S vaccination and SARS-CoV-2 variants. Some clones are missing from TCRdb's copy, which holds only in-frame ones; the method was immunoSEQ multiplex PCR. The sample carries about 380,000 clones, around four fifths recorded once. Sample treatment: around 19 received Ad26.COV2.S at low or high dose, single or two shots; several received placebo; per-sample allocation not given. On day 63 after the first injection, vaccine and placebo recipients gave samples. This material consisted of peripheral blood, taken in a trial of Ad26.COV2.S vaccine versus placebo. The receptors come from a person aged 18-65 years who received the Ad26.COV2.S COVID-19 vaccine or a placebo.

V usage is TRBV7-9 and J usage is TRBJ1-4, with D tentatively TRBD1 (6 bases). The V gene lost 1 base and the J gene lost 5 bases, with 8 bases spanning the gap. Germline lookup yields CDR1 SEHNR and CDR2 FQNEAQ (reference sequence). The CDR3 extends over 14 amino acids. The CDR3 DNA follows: TGTGCCAGCAGCTTAGTGGGGGCGAATGAAAAACTGTTTTTT. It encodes CASSLVGANEKLFF. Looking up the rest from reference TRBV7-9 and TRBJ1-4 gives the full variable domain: DTGVSQNPRHKITKRGQNVTFRCDPISEHNRLYWYRQTLGQGPEFLTYFQNEAQLEKSRLLSDRFSAERPKGSFSTLEIQRTEQGDSAMYLCASSLVGANEKLFFGSGTQLSVL.

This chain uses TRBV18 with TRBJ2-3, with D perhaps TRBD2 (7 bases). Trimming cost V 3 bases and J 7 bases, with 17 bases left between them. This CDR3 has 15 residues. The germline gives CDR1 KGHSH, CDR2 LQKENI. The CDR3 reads CASSPKGGQGNTQYF. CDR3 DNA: TGTGCCAGCTCACCGAAGGGGGGGCAGGGGAATACGCAGTATTTT.

This chain's CDR3 is CASRWDRSTDTQYF. The CDR3, as DNA: TGTGCCAGCAGGTGGGACAGATCGACAGATACGCAGTATTTT. The chain couples TRBV27 to TRBJ2-3; TRBD1 matches at 7 bases. The germline V gene encodes CDR1 MNHEY and CDR2 SMNVEV (reference sequence). Losses at the gene ends were 6 bases for V and 3 bases for J; bases not matched to a gene: 6. The CDR3 has 14 amino acids.

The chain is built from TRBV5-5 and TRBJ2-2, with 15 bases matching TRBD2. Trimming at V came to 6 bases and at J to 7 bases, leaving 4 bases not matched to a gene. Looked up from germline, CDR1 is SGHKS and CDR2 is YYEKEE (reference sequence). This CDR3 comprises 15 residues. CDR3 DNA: TGTGCCAGCACCGGGACTAGCGGGAGGAACGGGGAGCTGTTTTTT. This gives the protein CASTGTSGRNGELFF.

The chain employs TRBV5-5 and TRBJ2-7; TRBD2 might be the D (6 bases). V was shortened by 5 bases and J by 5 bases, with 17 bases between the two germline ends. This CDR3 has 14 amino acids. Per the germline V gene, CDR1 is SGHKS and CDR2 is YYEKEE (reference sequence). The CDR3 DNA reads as TGTGCCAGCAGTATCGGGAGCTTCCTCCACGAGCAGTACTTC. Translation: CASSIGSFLHEQYF. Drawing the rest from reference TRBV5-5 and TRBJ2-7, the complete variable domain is DAGVTQSPTHLIKTRGQQVTLRCSPISGHKSVSWYQQVLGQGPQFIFQYYEKEERGRGNFPDRFSARQFPNYSSELNVNALLLGDSALYLCASSIGSFLHEQYFGPGTRLTVT.

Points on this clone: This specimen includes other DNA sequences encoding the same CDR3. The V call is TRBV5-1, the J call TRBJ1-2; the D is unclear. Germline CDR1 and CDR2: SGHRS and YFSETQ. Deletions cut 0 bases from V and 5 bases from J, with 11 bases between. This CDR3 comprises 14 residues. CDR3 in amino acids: CASSLAAGSYGYTF. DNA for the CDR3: TGCGCCAGCAGCTTGGCGGCAGGATCTTATGGCTACACCTTC.

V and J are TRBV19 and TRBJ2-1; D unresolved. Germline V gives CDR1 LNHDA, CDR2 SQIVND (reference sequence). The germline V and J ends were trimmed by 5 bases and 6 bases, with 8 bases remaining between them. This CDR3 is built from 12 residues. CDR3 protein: CASSLSGNEQFF. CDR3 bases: TGTGCCAGTAGTCTTAGTGGCAATGAGCAGTTCTTC.

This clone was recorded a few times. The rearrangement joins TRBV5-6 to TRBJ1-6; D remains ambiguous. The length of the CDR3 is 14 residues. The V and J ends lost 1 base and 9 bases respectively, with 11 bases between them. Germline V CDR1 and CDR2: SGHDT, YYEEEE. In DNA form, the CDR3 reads TGTGCCAGCAGCTTGCTAGGGTTGGGTTCACCCCTCCACTTT. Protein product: CASSLLGLGSPLHF.

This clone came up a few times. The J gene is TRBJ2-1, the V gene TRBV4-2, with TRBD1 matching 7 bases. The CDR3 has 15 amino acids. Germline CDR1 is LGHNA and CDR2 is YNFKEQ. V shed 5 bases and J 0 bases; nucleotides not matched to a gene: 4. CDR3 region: CASSAGDSSYNEQFF. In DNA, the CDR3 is TGTGCCAGCAGCGCCGGGGACAGCTCCTACAATGAGCAGTTCTTC.

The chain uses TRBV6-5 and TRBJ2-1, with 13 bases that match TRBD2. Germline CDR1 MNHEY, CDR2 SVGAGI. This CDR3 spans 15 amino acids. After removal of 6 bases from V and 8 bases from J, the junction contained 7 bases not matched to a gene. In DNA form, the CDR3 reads TGTGCCAGCAGGCCAACTAGCGGGAGGGCCCATGAGCAGTTCTTC. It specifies CASRPTSGRAHEQFF.

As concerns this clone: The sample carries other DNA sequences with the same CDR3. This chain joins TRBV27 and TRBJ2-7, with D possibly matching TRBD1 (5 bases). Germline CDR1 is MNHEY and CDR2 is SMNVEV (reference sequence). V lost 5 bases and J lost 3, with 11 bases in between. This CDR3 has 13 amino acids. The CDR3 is CASSLGDSYEQYF. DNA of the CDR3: TGTGCCAGCAGTCTGGGTGACAGCTACGAGCAGTACTTC.

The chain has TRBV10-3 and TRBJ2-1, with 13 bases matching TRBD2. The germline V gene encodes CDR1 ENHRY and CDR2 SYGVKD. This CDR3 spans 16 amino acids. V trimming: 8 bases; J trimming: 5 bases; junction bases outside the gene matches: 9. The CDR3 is CAIRTSGGAYNNEQFF. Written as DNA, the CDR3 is TGTGCCATCCGAACTAGCGGGGGGGCCTATAACAATGAGCAGTTCTTC.

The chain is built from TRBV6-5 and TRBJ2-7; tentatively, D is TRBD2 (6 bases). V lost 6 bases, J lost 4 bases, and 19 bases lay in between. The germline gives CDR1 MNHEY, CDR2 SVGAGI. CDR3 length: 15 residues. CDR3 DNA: TGTGCCAGCAGGCCCTCCTCGGGAGTTCGGTACGAGCAGTACTTC. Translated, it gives CASRPSSGVRYEQYF.

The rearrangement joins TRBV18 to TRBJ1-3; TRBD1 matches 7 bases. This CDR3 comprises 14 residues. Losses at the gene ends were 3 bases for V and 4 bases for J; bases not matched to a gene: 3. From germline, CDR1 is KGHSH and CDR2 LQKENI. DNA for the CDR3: TGTGCCAGCTCACCCGGGACAGAGGGAAACACCATATATTTT. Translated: CASSPGTEGNTIYF.

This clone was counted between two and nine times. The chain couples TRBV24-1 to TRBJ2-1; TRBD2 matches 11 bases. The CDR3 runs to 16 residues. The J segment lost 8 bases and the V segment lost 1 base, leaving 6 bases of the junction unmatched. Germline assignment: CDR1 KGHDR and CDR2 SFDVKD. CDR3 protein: CATSDFSGRAVDEQFF. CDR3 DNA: TGTGCCACCAGTGATTTTAGCGGGAGGGCCGTCGATGAGCAGTTCTTC.

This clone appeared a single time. This CDR3 is CASSLPVSGGPQSTYEQYF. The DNA for the CDR3 is TGCGCCAGCAGCTTGCCAGTTAGCGGGGGGCCCCAATCAACCTACGAGCAGTACTTC. The V call is TRBV5-1, the J call TRBJ2-7; 10 bases fit TRBD2. Germline-derived CDR1 and CDR2 are SGHRS and YFSETQ. V gave up 1 base and J gave up 2 bases; unmatched junction bases: 15. The CDR3 has 19 residues.

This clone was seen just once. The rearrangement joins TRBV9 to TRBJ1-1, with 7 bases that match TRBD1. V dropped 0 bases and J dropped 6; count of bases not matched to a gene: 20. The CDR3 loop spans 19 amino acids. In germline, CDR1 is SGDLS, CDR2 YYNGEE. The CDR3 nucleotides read TGTGCCAGCAGCGTAGAAAAACCGGGACAGCTTTTTGTGAGCGCTGAAGCTTTCTTT. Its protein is CASSVEKPGQLFVSAEAFF.

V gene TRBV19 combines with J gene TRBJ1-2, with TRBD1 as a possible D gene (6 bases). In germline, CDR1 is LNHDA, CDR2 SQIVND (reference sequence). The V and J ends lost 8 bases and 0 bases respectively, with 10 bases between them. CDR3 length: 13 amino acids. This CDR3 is CASWDKPNYGYTF. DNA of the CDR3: TGTGCCAGTTGGGACAAGCCTAACTATGGCTACACCTTC.

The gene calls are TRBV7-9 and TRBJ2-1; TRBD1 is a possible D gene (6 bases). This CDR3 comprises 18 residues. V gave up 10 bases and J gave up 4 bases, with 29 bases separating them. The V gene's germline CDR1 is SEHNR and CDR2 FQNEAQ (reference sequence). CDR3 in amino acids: CATKRGELQKGVYNEQFF. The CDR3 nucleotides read TGTGCCACCAAACGGGGCGAGTTACAGAAGGGGGTTTACAATGAGCAGTTCTTC. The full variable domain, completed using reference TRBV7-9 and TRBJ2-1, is DTGVSQNPRHKITKRGQNVTFRCDPISEHNRLYWYRQTLGQGPEFLTYFQNEAQLEKSRLLSDRFSAERPKGSFSTLEIQRTEQGDSAMYLCATKRGELQKGVYNEQFFGPGTRLTVL.

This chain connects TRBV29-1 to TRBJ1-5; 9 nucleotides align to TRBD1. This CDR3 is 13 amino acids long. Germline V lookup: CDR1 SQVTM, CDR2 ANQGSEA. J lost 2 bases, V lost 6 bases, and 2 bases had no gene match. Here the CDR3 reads CSVRTGGNQPQHF. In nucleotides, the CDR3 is TGCAGCGTCCGGACAGGGGGCAATCAGCCCCAGCATTTT.

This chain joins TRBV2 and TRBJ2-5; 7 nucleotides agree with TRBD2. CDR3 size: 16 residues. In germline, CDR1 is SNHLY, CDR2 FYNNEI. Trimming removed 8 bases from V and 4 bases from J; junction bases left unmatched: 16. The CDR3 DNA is TGTGCCAGCTCCCAAGGGGAGGGAGATATGGGAGAGACCCAGTACTTC. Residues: CASSQGEGDMGETQYF.

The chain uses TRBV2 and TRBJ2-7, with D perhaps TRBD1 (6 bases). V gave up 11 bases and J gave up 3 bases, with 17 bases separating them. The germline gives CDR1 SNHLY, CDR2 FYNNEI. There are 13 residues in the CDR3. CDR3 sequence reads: CAGLGTGSYEQYF. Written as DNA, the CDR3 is TGTGCCGGATTGGGTACAGGGAGCTACGAGCAGTACTTC.

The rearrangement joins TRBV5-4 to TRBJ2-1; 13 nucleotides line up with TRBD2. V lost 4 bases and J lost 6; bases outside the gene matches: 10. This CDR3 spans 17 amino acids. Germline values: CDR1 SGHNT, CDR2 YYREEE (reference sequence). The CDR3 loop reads CASSPPTSGRAGNEQFF. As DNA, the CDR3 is TGTGCCAGCAGCCCCCCAACTAGCGGGAGGGCCGGCAATGAGCAGTTCTTC.

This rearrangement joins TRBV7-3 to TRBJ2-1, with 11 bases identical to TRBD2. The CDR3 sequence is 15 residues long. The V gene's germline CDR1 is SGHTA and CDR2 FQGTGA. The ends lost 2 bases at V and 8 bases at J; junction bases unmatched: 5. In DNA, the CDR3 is TGTGCCAGCAGCTTACACGCTAGCGGGAGGTATGAGCAGTTCTTC. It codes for CASSLHASGRYEQFF.

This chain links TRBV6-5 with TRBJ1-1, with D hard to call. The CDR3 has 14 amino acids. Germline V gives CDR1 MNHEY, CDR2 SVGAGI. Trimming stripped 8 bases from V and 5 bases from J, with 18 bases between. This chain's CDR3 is CASDALGVRTEAFF. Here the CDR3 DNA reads TGTGCCAGCGACGCCCTCGGGGTGAGGACTGAAGCTTTCTTT.

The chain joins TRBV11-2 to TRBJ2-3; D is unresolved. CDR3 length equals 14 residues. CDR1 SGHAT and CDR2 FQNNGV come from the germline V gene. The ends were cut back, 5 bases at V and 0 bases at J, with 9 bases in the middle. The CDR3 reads CASSAYSSTDTQYF. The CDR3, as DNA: TGTGCCAGCAGCGCATATTCTAGCACAGATACGCAGTATTTT.

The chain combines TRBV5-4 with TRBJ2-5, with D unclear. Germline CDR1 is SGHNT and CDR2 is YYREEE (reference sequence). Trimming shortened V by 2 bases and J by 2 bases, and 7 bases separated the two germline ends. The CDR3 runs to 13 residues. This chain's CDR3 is CASSFFLQETQYF. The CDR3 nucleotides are TGTGCCAGCAGCTTCTTTTTGCAAGAGACCCAGTACTTC.

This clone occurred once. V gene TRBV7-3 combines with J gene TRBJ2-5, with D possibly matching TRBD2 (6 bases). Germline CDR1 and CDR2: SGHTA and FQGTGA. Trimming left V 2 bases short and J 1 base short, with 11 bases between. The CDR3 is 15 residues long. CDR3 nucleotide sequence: TGTGCCAGCAGCTTAGGACTAACCTTCCAAGAGACCCAGTACTTC. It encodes CASSLGLTFQETQYF.

For the CDR3, the DNA is TGTGCCACCAGTGATAACAGGGGGCCGAACAAGGGCTACACCTTC. Its translation: CATSDNRGPNKGYTF. The V call is TRBV24-1, the J call TRBJ1-2; 9 bases are a match to TRBD1. Trimming cost V 3 bases and J 8 bases; bases outside gene matches: 9. The CDR3 runs 15 residues. Germline CDR1 is KGHDR and CDR2 is SFDVKD.